Listed below are T cell receptor beta chains from one sample, sequenced in a study of control samples from healthy donors and cancer patients. Sequencing used immunoSEQ multiplex PCR; TCRdb keeps in-frame clones, though not all of them. The sample has 130,000 or so clones; around 92% are singletons. Sequencing was done on a sample of PBMCs. The receptors here all came from a man in his fifties or sixties with head and neck cancer. Both conserved end residues are part of each CDR3. D genes are given only for firm matches. The size of a clone is reported for some rows only, either as once, few or many, or as a class for expanded clones.

>TRBJ2-3|16|TRBV10-3|-|-
CAISAPGELDTDTQYF
TGTGCCATCAGTGCCCCGGGAGAGCTAGACACAGATACGCAGTATTTT
>TRBJ1-4|12|TRBV7-9|-|few
CASSFTNEKLFF
TGTGCCAGCAGCTTCACTAATGAAAAACTGTTTTTT
>TRBJ2-3|13|TRBV6-6|TRBD1|-
CASRDRESDTQYF
TGTGCCAGCCGGGACAGGGAATCAGATACGCAGTATTTT
>TRBJ2-7|12|TRBV27|-|-
CASKGHSYEQYF
TGTGCCAGCAAGGGACACTCCTACGAGCAGTACTTC
>TRBJ1-6|12|TRBV19|-|-
CASKNGNSPLHF
TGTGCCAGTAAGAACGGAAATTCACCCCTCCACTTT
>TRBJ1-2|15|TRBV3-1/TRBV3-2|-|-
CASSQTRTSGYGYTF
TGTGCCAGCAGCCAAACCCGGACAAGCGGCTATGGCTACACCTTC
>TRBJ1-5|17|TRBV5-6|TRBD1|-
CASSITGTGGGNQPQHF
TGTGCCAGCAGCATCACCGGGACAGGGGGCGGCAATCAGCCCCAGCATTTT
>TRBJ1-4|12|TRBV19|-|-
CASSIPGEKLFF
TGTGCCAGTAGTATCCCGGGTGAAAAACTGTTTTTT
>TRBJ2-1|15|TRBV5-1|TRBD1|-
CASSLEGQGNNEQFF
TGCGCCAGCAGCTTGGAAGGACAGGGGAACAATGAGCAGTTCTTC
>TRBJ2-5|14|TRBV30|TRBD1|-
CAWRSGGGQETQYF
TGTGCCTGGAGGTCAGGGGGCGGACAAGAGACCCAGTACTTC
>TRBJ2-7|12|TRBV28|-|-
CASSFNPREQYF
TGTGCCAGCAGTTTCAATCCCCGGGAGCAGTACTTC
>TRBJ1-6|14|TRBV7-2|-|-
CASSLGWANSPLHF
TGTGCCAGCAGCTTAGGTTGGGCTAATTCACCCCTCCACTTT
>TRBJ2-1|16|TRBV15|TRBD1|-
CATSRPWTGSGNEQFF
TGTGCCACCAGCAGACCTTGGACAGGGTCAGGGAATGAGCAGTTCTTC
>TRBJ2-2|16|TRBV2|-|-
CASSPAVGANTGELFF
TGTGCCAGCAGTCCAGCGGTGGGAGCAAACACCGGGGAGCTGTTTTTT
>TRBJ1-1|15|TRBV7-8|-|-
CASSLGGRTNTEAFF
TGTGCCAGCAGCTTAGGGGGCAGGACGAACACTGAAGCTTTCTTT
>TRBJ2-2|17|TRBV28|TRBD1|-
CASSLLPGQSNTGELFF
TGTGCCAGCAGCCTGCTCCCGGGACAGTCGAACACCGGGGAGCTGTTTTTC
>TRBJ1-2|13|TRBV27|-|-
CASSLSTFDGYTF
TGTGCCAGCAGTTTATCTACTTTCGACGGCTACACCTTC
>TRBJ2-2|15|TRBV27|-|-
CASSLSPGRSGELFF
TGTGCCAGCAGTTTATCTCCAGGGCGAAGCGGGGAGCTGTTTTTT
>TRBJ1-5|15|TRBV18|-|few
CASSPRDTHDQPQHF
TGTGCCAGCTCACCACGGGACACCCATGATCAGCCCCAGCATTTT
>TRBJ2-5|16|TRBV5-8|TRBD2|-
CARSQTSGGWGETQYF
TGTGCCAGATCGCAAACTAGCGGGGGCTGGGGAGAGACCCAGTACTTC
>TRBJ2-2|13|TRBV27|-|-
CATSRGYTGELFF
TGTGCCACCAGCCGAGGATACACCGGGGAGCTGTTTTTT